Presented here are 14 T cell receptor beta chains from one specimen sequenced in a study of CD8+ T cells in alopecia areata. cDNA reverse transcribed from extracted RNA served as the sequencing template. Method: immunoSEQ multiplex PCR; TCRdb's copy keeps in-frame clones and lacks some. The repertoire includes more than 110,000 clones, around three fifths of them detected once, and 6.4% sits in the top ten. The source material was CD4+ T cells sorted from blood, sampled at week 0. The receptors derive from a human donor with alopecia areata.

The chain employs TRBV5-6 and TRBJ1-2; no firm D call. Trimming cost V 5 bases and J 4 bases, with 12 bases left between them. This CDR3 spans 13 amino acids. Germline V lookup: CDR1 SGHDT, CDR2 YYEEEE. In DNA form, the CDR3 reads TGTGCCAGCAGTTCGAACGTAGGCTATGGCTACACCTTC. It translates to CASSSNVGYGYTF.

The rearrangement joins TRBV7-8 to TRBJ1-5, with no clear D. Trimming took 0 bases from V and 4 from J, leaving 10 bases between them. This CDR3 has 15 amino acids. Germline values: CDR1 SGHVS, CDR2 FQNEAQ. CDR3: CASSLARILNQPQHF. CDR3 coding DNA: TGTGCCAGCAGCTTAGCCAGGATCCTTAATCAGCCCCAGCATTTT.

The gene calls are TRBV6-6 and TRBJ1-1, with a tentative D call TRBD1 (5 bases). CDR1 and CDR2 (germline): MNHNY, SVGAGI (reference sequence). The CDR3 loop spans 13 amino acids. CDR3 loop: CAGGTGVMSEAFF. The DNA for the CDR3 is TGTGCAGGCGGCACAGGTGTTATGTCTGAAGCTTTCTTT.

The chain is built from TRBV30 and TRBJ1-5, with 9 bases identical to TRBD1. Germline V lookup: CDR1 GTSNPN, CDR2 SVGIG (reference sequence). V lost 3 bases and J lost 7; bases outside the gene matches: 7. CDR3 length: 14 amino acids. CDR3 in DNA: TGTGCCTGGAGACACCGGACAGGGGTCCAGCCCCAGCATTTT. It specifies CAWRHRTGVQPQHF.

As regards this clone: The identical CDR3 is also encoded by other nucleotide sequences in the sample. The chain has TRBV7-2 and TRBJ1-6; no clear D gene. This CDR3 spans 11 amino acids. The germline gives CDR1 SGHTA, CDR2 FQGNSA. V was pared by 3 bases and J by 8 bases, with 2 bases between. This CDR3 is CASSLDSPLHF. The CDR3 nucleotides read TGTGCCAGCAGCTTGGATTCACCCCTCCACTTT.

The chain employs TRBV25-1 and TRBJ1-2; D call uncertain. The length of the CDR3 is 14 residues. V lost 8 bases and J lost 4, with 17 bases in between. The germline gives CDR1 MGHDK, CDR2 SYGVNS. The CDR3 sequence is CASHPAEGSYGYTF. In DNA form, the CDR3 reads TGTGCCAGCCATCCGGCCGAGGGCAGCTATGGCTACACCTTC.

The chain joins TRBV4-2 to TRBJ2-3, with 12 bases identical to TRBD2. J gave up 4 bases and V 2 bases, and 4 bases lay outside the gene matches. The CDR3 has 16 amino acids. Germline values: CDR1 LGHNA, CDR2 YNFKEQ. CDR3: CASSQRTSGVADTQYF. Here the CDR3 DNA reads TGTGCCAGCAGCCAAAGGACTAGCGGGGTCGCAGATACGCAGTATTTT.

The rearrangement uses TRBV30 and TRBJ1-3; D is ambiguous. This CDR3 has 16 amino acids. Germline V gene sequence: CDR1 GTSNPN, CDR2 SVGIG (reference sequence). V lost 0 bases and J lost 0, with 12 bases in between. The CDR3 DNA reads as TGTGCCTGGAGTGTACTTCACACTCGCTCTGGAAACACCATATATTTT. As protein: CAWSVLHTRSGNTIYF. Variable domain in full (rest from reference TRBV30 and TRBJ1-3): SQTIHQWPATLVQPVGSPLSLECTVEGTSNPNLYWYRQAAGRGLQLLFYSVGIGQISSEVPQNLSASRPQDRQFILSSKKLLLSDSGFYLCAWSVLHTRSGNTIYFGEGSWLTVV.

This chain links TRBV29-1 with TRBJ2-7; a weak D match, TRBD2 (6 bases). Trimming pared 3 bases from V and 5 bases from J, leaving 8 bases between. CDR1 is SQVTM, CDR2 ANQGSEA, per germline. The CDR3 totals 11 residues. The CDR3 DNA reads TGCAGCGTTGATTGGGGGGACGAGCAGTACTTC. Its translation: CSVDWGDEQYF.

This clone has ten or more counts. V and J are TRBV13 and TRBJ1-1; 7 positions agree with TRBD1. The germline V gene encodes CDR1 PRHDT and CDR2 FYEKMQ (reference sequence). There are 13 residues in the CDR3. J was trimmed by 5 bases and V by 4 bases; bases with no gene match: 4. The CDR3 sequence: CASSYHRGTEAFF. The CDR3 coding sequence is TGTGCCAGCAGCTACCACAGGGGTACTGAAGCTTTCTTT.

This clone occurred a few times. The chain is built from TRBV7-2 and TRBJ2-5; no clear D gene. Germline V lookup: CDR1 SGHTA, CDR2 FQGNSA. Trimming cost V 2 bases and J 4 bases, with 8 bases left between them. This CDR3 is 13 amino acids long. CDR3 bases: TGTGCCAGCAGCTTAATATGGGGAGAGACCCAGTACTTC. Amino acids: CASSLIWGETQYF.

The V and J genes are TRBV14 and TRBJ1-2, with unresolved D. The CDR3 runs 10 residues. Germline V gene data show CDR1 as SGHDN and CDR2 as FVKESK. V gave up 3 bases and J gave up 8 bases, with 4 bases separating them. The CDR3 DNA follows: TGTGCCAGCAGCCATCGGGGCTACACCTTC. This codes for CASSHRGYTF.

The genes are TRBV27 and TRBJ2-1; D is perhaps TRBD2 (6 bases). This CDR3 spans 13 amino acids. V was cut by 8 bases and J by 8 bases, with 16 bases left in between. In germline, CDR1 is MNHEY, CDR2 SMNVEV (reference sequence). CDR3 DNA: TGTGCCAGCCGGGACTTTTGGAGCGATGAGCAGTTCTTC. This encodes CASRDFWSDEQFF.

The rearrangement uses TRBV6-1 and TRBJ2-5; 8 bases are shared with TRBD2. In germline, CDR1 is MNHNS, CDR2 SASEGT. V shed 6 bases and J 5 bases; nucleotides not matched to a gene: 11. CDR3 size: 15 residues. CDR3 region: CASRRTSGGAETQYF. CDR3 nucleotide sequence: TGTGCCAGCAGACGAACCTCCGGGGGGGCCGAGACCCAGTACTTC.